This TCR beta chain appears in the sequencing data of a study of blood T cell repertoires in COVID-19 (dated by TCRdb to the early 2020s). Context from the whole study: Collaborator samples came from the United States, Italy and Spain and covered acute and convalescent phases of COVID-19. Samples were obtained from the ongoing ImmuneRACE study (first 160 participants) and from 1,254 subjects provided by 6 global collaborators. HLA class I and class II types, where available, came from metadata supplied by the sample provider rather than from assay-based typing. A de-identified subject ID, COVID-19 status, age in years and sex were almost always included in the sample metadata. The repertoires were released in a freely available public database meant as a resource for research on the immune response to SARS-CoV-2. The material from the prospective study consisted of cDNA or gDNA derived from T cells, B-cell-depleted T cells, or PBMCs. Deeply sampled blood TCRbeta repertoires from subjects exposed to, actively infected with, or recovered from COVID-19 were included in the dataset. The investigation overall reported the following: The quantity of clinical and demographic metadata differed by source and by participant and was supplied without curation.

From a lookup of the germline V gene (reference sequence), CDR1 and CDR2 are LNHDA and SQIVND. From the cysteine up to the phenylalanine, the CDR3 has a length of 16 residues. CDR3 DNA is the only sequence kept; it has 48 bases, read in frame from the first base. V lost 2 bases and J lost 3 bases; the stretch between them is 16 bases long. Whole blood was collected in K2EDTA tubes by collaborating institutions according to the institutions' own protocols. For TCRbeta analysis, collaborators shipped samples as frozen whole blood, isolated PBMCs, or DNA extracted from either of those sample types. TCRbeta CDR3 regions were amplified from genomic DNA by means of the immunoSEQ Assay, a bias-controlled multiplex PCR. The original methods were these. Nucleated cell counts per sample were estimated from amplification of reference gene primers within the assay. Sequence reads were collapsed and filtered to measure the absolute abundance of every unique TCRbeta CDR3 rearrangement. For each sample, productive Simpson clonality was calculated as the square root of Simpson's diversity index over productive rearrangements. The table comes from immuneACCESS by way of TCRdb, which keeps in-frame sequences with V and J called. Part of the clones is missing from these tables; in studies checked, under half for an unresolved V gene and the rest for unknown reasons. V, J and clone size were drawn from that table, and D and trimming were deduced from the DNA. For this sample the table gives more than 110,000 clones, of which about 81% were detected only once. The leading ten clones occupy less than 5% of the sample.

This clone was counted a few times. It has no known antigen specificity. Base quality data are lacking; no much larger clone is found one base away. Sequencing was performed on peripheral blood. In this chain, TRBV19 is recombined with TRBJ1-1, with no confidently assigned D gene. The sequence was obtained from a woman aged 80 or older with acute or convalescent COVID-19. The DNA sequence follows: TGTGCCAGTAGTATAAGTTCGTCCTATCGTCACACTGAAGCTTTCTTT. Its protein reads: CASSISSSYRHTEAFF.